The clone carrying this T cell receptor (beta chain) was seen a few times. This specimen comes from a study of T cell responses to AZD1222 COVID-19 vaccine. The assay was immunoSEQ multiplex PCR, and TCRdb's table has in-frame clones only and misses some. Among about 110,000 clones listed, 85% to 90% were seen once. CDR3 size: 15 residues. Germline V gene data show CDR1 as LGHDT and CDR2 as YNNKEL (reference sequence). Trimming took off 0 bases at V and 3 bases at J, with 9 bases between the two ends. This TCR was sampled from an adult in good health. The source was peripheral blood, collected on day 0 of AZD1222 vaccination. J is TRBJ1-5 and V is TRBV3-1 (or the pseudogene TRBV3-2); no reliable D call. CDR3 nucleotide sequence: TGTGCCAGCAGCCAAGATGGGAGATACAATCAGCCCCAGCATTTT. Protein product: CASSQDGRYNQPQHF.